This T cell receptor (beta chain) appears in the sequencing data of a study of cytomegalovirus exposure and HLA in healthy donors (dated by TCRdb to between 2016 and 2019). About the full investigation: An earlier analysis of some 500 of the donors reported more than 250 Gb of sequence data and 120 million or so unique TCR beta sequences from about 179 million T cells. An early release that covered some 630 HLA-typed donors contained approximately 290 gigabases of sequencing data and about 84 million unique TCR sequences. Among the roughly 380 genotyped donors, approximately 76% belonged to the genetic ancestry cluster associated with self-reported Caucasian donors. The study was designed to test whether signatures of past pathogen exposure could be identified by cataloging public T cell receptors. The T cell repertoires of some 700 subjects were profiled by immunosequencing and related to cytomegalovirus serostatus. Besides the first cohort of 666 subjects, a separate validation cohort made up of 120 different subjects was used. High-throughput TCR immunosequencing, statistical association of individual TCRs with disease status, and machine learning were combined to predict cytomegalovirus infection status. In a later analysis, previously published TCR beta repertoires from some 640 donors were re-analyzed and high-resolution HLA genotyping was added so that TCR occurrence patterns could be studied. The later analysis used no new phenotypic data to find candidate immune exposures, relying instead on TCR beta sequences and their occurrence across donors. An earlier analysis of 450 to 750 of the donors used high-throughput TCR beta sequencing to judge whether each TCR beta V gene segment behaved as functional or pseudogenic. Donor age, sex, ethnicity and CMV serostatus were compiled together with the repertoire data. A later genetic analysis took genome-wide SNP genotypes for about three fifths of the 666 donors and used that subset as a discovery cohort. Every discovery cohort repertoire had been produced on one sequencing platform. HLA typing covered class I and class II loci at four-digit resolution. The number of typed donors differed by locus: 629-630 for A, B, C, DRB1 and DQB1; 522 for DQA1; around 580 for DPA1; and around 470 for DPB1. Several DR-DQ haplotypes were treated as single units for association and clustering because of strong linkage in the cohort. On average, around 230,000 unique TCR beta nucleotide sequences were sequenced per donor among roughly 430 genotyped donors of the cohort, with around 19% of those sequences being non-productive. General study outcomes and caveats: V-gene and J-gene trimming of TCR beta chains was associated with a missense DCLRE1C variant in a later genetic analysis, and the association was replicated in an independent cohort. The 87-base-pair reads could not distinguish some IMGT-functional V segments, including TRBV6-2 and TRBV6-3, so those segments were excluded. Correlated functional status among segregating V segments might be attributable to linkage disequilibrium, but an unknown experimental factor could not be ruled out. Because HLA typing was missing for some donors at each locus, association tests included only the typed subset. A further reported finding was that TCR beta sequences accurately predicted the HLA-A and HLA-B alleles for most subjects in the first cohort. According to a later analysis, parvovirus B19, influenza, CMV and Epstein-Barr virus appeared linked to several top co-occurrence clusters. Because counts were too low, some 16 rarely observed V segments, including chromosome 9 orphons, were excluded from the earlier analysis of 587 of the donors. The study listed 170 or so TCR beta chains as associated with cytomegalovirus. Presence/absence analyses assumed roughly uniform sequencing depth across donors, an assumption that may not hold. A later analysis found that most CMV-associated TCR beta chains appeared HLA-restricted, with HLA associations seemingly driven largely by CMV exposure. In a later analysis, HLA-associated TCR beta chains were found to be more clonally expanded and to have lower generation probabilities than equally common non-associated chains. For the cohort, immune exposure information was limited to CMV serostatus. It was suggested by the authors that the approach could potentially be generalized to other disease states and immunological phenotypes. According to a later analysis, TCR association rates differed among HLA loci, with DRB1 alleles showing the most associated TCRs and HLA-C alleles showing the fewest. The classifier was reported to diagnose cytomegalovirus status with high specificity and sensitivity in both the original cohort and the validation cohort. A few of the identified cytomegalovirus-associated TCR beta chains were confirmed in vitro to be specific for cytomegalovirus antigens. A later analysis associated 15,000 or so TCR beta sequences with specific HLA alleles at a false discovery rate of 0.05. A cluster of highly shared sequence variants was judged likely to be a technical artifact of the sequencing pipeline. The cohort was sequenced for TCR beta chains only, and without alpha or paired-chain data the features that could be detected were limited. Most TCR sequences were observed very rarely across donors, whereas some public TCRs were present in many individuals. In an earlier analysis of under 600 of the donors, most TCR beta V segments were observed in productive rearrangements about 90% or about 30% of the time, broadly matching IMGT annotations. When HLA alleles, especially DR and DQ, strongly co-occurred, attributing TCR associations to individual alleles was difficult. A later genetic analysis reported fewer N-insertions in productive TCRs among donors in an Asian-associated ancestry cluster than the roughly 620-donor mean.

Libraries came from the immunoSEQ multiplex PCR assay. For the multiplex PCR, a mixture combining 60 forward primers for TCR Vbeta segments and 13 reverse primers for TCR Jbeta segments was used. The CDR3 region of rearranged TCR beta genes was amplified from genomic DNA by a multiplex PCR assay. The amplified TCR beta libraries were sequenced on the Illumina HiSeq System as 87-base-pair reads. The study's own analysis went as follows. In a later analysis, some 80 million unique TCR beta chains were counted across the 500 to 850 repertoires, and approximately 9.9 million of these chains were shared by at least two donors. A nearest-neighbor algorithm error-corrected the raw reads and collapsed the reads into unique sequences, merging closely related sequences to remove PCR and sequencing errors. Alignment of CDR3 sequences to IMGT reference sequences was used to assign V, D and J gene segments. Each retained sequence needed at least a six-nucleotide match to both a V gene segment and a J gene segment. A rearrangement was called productive if the CDR3 had no stop codons and remained in frame with V and J, and every other rearrangement was called non-productive. Following IMGT convention, CDR3 was defined as the stretch from the second conserved V-encoded cysteine to the conserved J-encoded phenylalanine. In an earlier analysis of around 570 of the donors, sequences lacking an unambiguous match to a single V gene segment were excluded. An earlier analysis of a few hundred of the donors called V segments functional above 56.7% productive rearrangements and segregating when the between-donor standard deviation exceeded 5%. A statistical classification framework was built for diagnosing cytomegalovirus status from the catalog of TCR beta chain sequences. In a later analysis, TCR nucleotide sequences were compared against IMGT/GENE-DB human TR gene sequences so that V and J genes could be assigned. A later analysis assigned CDR3 sequences and most-parsimonious VDJ recombination scenarios with the TCRdist pipeline. In a later analysis, each TCR beta chain was defined by its CDR3 amino acid sequence together with its V-gene family, and reads lacking a unique V-gene family were excluded. To address suspected cross-contamination and a sequencing artifact, a later analysis removed around 600 highly shared, low-generation-probability nucleotide sequences. A later analysis calculated a clonal expansion index for each public chain from normalized within-repertoire ranks of inferred template counts. A later analysis computed generation probabilities with a VDJ recombination model fitted to out-of-frame rearrangements, and checked the results against IGoR. Hypergeometric tests were used in a later analysis to score TCR-TCR, TCR-HLA and TCR-CMV co-occurrence, with a repertoire-size bias correction applied to the TCR pairs. False discovery rates were estimated in a later analysis by permuting HLA or CMV assignments 20 times. In a later analysis, co-occurring TCRs were grouped using DBSCAN, with TCRdist sequence similarity added in when clustering inside HLA-allele-positive subsets. Co-occurrence clustering excluded repertoires with fewer than 30,000 or more than 120,000 public chains, plus five with anomalous nucleotide sharing. This is the immuneACCESS table as TCRdb keeps it, with only in-frame sequences that have V and J called. A part of the clones is gone; compared with another copy, unresolved V genes explain less than half, and the rest is unexplained. The V and J calls and clone size come from that table; D and trimming were worked out from the DNA. In all, the sample holds 90,000 to 120,000 clones, and roughly 76% of those were seen once. Roughly 2% of the sample goes to the ten largest clones.

Cut back by 5 bases and 5 bases, the V and J ends lie 18 bases apart. The germline V gene sets CDR1 to SGHTA and CDR2 to FQGNSA. There are 15 amino acids in the CDR3, from cysteine to phenylalanine inclusive. The DNA shown is the 45-base CDR3, in frame from base 1. The cohort was made up of around 720 healthy bone marrow donors. At the time of sampling, every cohort member was nominally healthy, though immune exposures that went unrecorded were likely present. The donor tested CMV seronegative, placing the donor among the roughly 400 seronegative members of the cohort. A peripheral blood sample was collected from each donor, and TCR beta sequencing was performed on peripheral blood mononuclear cells. Genomic DNA was extracted from the blood cell samples with the Qiagen DNeasy Blood Extraction Kit. As for this clone: Its antigen is unknown. Qualities for individual bases were not recorded, and no much larger clone is one base off.

The material sequenced was PBMCs. The chain is made from TRBV7-2 and TRBJ1-1; TRBD1 is possibly the D segment (5 matching bases). The origin of this receptor is a man between 18 and 29 years old in good health and CMV-seronegative. In nucleotide form, the sequence is TGTGCCAGCAGCCGCGACCGGACACAAGGAACTGAAGCTTTCTTT. Its translation reads: CASSRDRTQGTEAFF.